The 20 T cell receptor beta chains below all came from one sample that was sequenced in a study of OX40 agonist ivuxolimab in advanced cancers. Generated by immunoSEQ multiplex PCR, the TCRdb table keeps only in-frame clones and is missing some. The sample has fewer than 70,000 clones; roughly 87% are singletons. This specimen was CD4+ or CD8+ T cells sorted from blood, taken in a trial of the OX40 agonist ivuxolimab. All receptors derive from an adult with an advanced solid tumor such as melanoma, head and neck, liver or kidney cancer.

V and J are TRBV5-1 and TRBJ1-1; D possibly corresponds to TRBD1 (5 bases). This CDR3 has 14 residues. The germline V and J ends were trimmed by 0 bases and 4 bases, with 10 bases remaining between them. Per the germline V gene, CDR1 is SGHRS and CDR2 is YFSETQ. CDR3 sequence: CASSLGGYGTEAFF. The CDR3 bases are TGCGCCAGCAGCTTGGGGGGGTACGGCACTGAAGCTTTCTTT.

The chain is built from TRBV7-9 and TRBJ2-5; 8 positions agree with TRBD1. Unmatched junction bases numbered 13, after V lost 5 bases and J lost 5 bases. Germline-derived CDR1 and CDR2 are SEHNR and FQNEAQ (reference sequence). The CDR3 consists of 16 residues. The CDR3 DNA follows: TGTGCCAGCAGCCCCCGGACAGGGTTGGCCGGCGAGACCCAGTACTTC. As protein: CASSPRTGLAGETQYF.

The chain uses TRBV28 and TRBJ2-7; TRBD2 is a possible D gene (5 bases). Germline values: CDR1 MDHEN, CDR2 SYDVKM. The CDR3 is 13 amino acids. Here the CDR3 DNA reads TGTACCACAGCAAGGGAGCGATTCTCCGAGCAGTACTTC. This translates into CTTARERFSEQYF.

The chain recombines TRBV27 with TRBJ1-4; possible D gene TRBD1, 5 bases. Trimming took 4 bases from V and 5 from J, leaving 11 bases between them. Germline-derived CDR1 and CDR2 are MNHEY and SMNVEV (reference sequence). The CDR3 loop spans 14 amino acids. CDR3 DNA: TGTGCCAGCAGTTCATGGGACGGGAATGAAAAACTGTTTTTT. Translating it yields CASSSWDGNEKLFF.

Note on this clone: Distinct nucleotide sequences in the sample also encode this CDR3. V and J are TRBV5-1 and TRBJ1-1; 11 nucleotides line up with TRBD1. With 4 bases clipped from V and 4 bases from J, the junction kept 3 bases outside the gene matches. CDR1 SGHRS and CDR2 YFSETQ come from the germline V gene. This CDR3 contains 14 residues. The CDR3: CASSLGTGGTEAFF. The DNA for the CDR3 is TGCGCCAGCAGCCTCGGGACAGGGGGCACTGAAGCTTTCTTT.

This chain links TRBV7-9 with TRBJ2-3, with no clear D. V lost 5 bases to trimming and J lost 6 bases, with 9 bases between them. This CDR3 spans 12 amino acids. CDR1 and CDR2 (germline): SEHNR, FQNEAQ (reference sequence). The CDR3 here is CASSPSVDTQYF. CDR3 DNA: TGTGCCAGCAGCCCATCAGTGGATACGCAGTATTTT. The full variable domain, completed using reference TRBV7-9 and TRBJ2-3, is DTGVSQNPRHKITKRGQNVTFRCDPISEHNRLYWYRQTLGQGPEFLTYFQNEAQLEKSRLLSDRFSAERPKGSFSTLEIQRTEQGDSAMYLCASSPSVDTQYFGPGTRLTVL.

The CDR3 bases are TGTGCCAGTAAGGGACTAGCGGGGGCCCCAGATACGCAGTATTTT. This sequence encodes CASKGLAGAPDTQYF. The rearrangement joins TRBV19 to TRBJ2-3; the match to TRBD2 covers 14 bases. The CDR3 loop spans 15 amino acids. The V gene end was trimmed by 7 bases and the J gene end by 4 bases; junction bases not matched to a gene: 4. Per germline, CDR1 LNHDA and CDR2 SQIVND (reference sequence).

The chain uses TRBV6-1 and TRBJ1-1; no clear D. This CDR3 is built from 15 residues. V gave up 2 bases and J gave up 0 bases, with 10 bases separating them. Per germline, CDR1 MNHNS and CDR2 SASEGT. CDR3 in amino acids: CASSENGVLNTEAFF. Here the CDR3 DNA reads TGTGCCAGCAGTGAAAACGGGGTACTGAACACTGAAGCTTTCTTT.

The chain uses TRBV12-5 and TRBJ2-7; D may be TRBD1 (6 bases). Per germline, CDR1 LGHNT and CDR2 FRNRAP. This CDR3 contains 17 residues. The germline V and J ends were trimmed by 0 bases and 4 bases, with 19 bases remaining between them. This chain's CDR3 is CASGLVRGARGIYEQYF. The CDR3 nucleotides are TGTGCTAGTGGTTTGGTACGTGGGGCCAGGGGAATATACGAGCAGTACTTC.

The V call is TRBV7-2, the J call TRBJ1-2; no definite D call. The CDR3 is made up of 13 amino acids. Trimming pared 1 base from V and 6 bases from J, leaving 9 bases between. Germline V gene sequence: CDR1 SGHTA, CDR2 FQGNSA. CDR3 region: CASSLGSWDGYTF. The CDR3 region has the DNA TGTGCCAGCAGCTTAGGTTCCTGGGATGGCTACACCTTC. Drawing the rest from reference TRBV7-2 and TRBJ1-2, the complete variable domain is GAGVSQSPSNKVTEKGKDVELRCDPISGHTALYWYRQSLGQGLEFLIYFQGNSAPDKSGLPSDRFSAERTGGSVSTLTIQRTQQEDSAVYLCASSLGSWDGYTFGSGTRLTVV.

This clone is a singleton in its sample. The J gene is TRBJ1-2, the V gene TRBV6-5; D not certain. The CDR3 runs to 16 residues. Trimming removed 2 bases at V and 0 bases at J, with 13 bases between. Germline CDR1 MNHEY, CDR2 SVGAGI. The CDR3 reads CASSYERNRANYGYTF. CDR3 sequence (DNA): TGTGCCAGCAGTTACGAAAGGAACAGAGCTAACTATGGCTACACCTTC.

This chain joins TRBV29-1 and TRBJ1-1, with 9 bases that match TRBD1. In germline, CDR1 is SQVTM, CDR2 ANQGSEA. V lost 5 bases and J lost 11; bases outside the gene matches: 15. The length of the CDR3 is 14 residues. CDR3 sequence (DNA): TGCAGCGTTAGGGCACAGGGGGCAAAACGGGCCGCTTTCTTT. This translates into CSVRAQGAKRAAFF.

CDR3 sequence reads: CASSPEGRGLDQPQHF. The CDR3 coding sequence is TGTGCCAGCTCACCCGAGGGCAGGGGACTGGATCAGCCCCAGCATTTT. The chain couples TRBV18 to TRBJ1-5, with D maybe TRBD1 (6 bases). The germline gives CDR1 KGHSH, CDR2 LQKENI. The CDR3 length is 16 residues. Trimming took off 3 bases at V and 5 bases at J, with 17 bases between the two ends. The full variable domain, its missing parts supplied by reference TRBV18 and TRBJ1-5, is NAGVMQNPRHLVRRRGQEARLRCSPMKGHSHVYWYRQLPEEGLKFMVYLQKENIIDESGMPKERFSAEFPKEGPSILRIQQVVRGDSAAYFCASSPEGRGLDQPQHFGDGTRLSIL.

The count of this clone is one. This chain links TRBV6-6 with TRBJ2-7, with D unclear. Germline V gene sequence: CDR1 MNHNY, CDR2 SVGAGI (reference sequence). V was cut by 6 bases and J by 6 bases, with 15 bases left in between. The CDR3 is 13 amino acids. This chain's CDR3 is CASSIEKSLEQYF. The CDR3 nucleotides are TGTGCCAGCAGCATCGAAAAGTCTCTCGAGCAGTACTTC.

V and J are TRBV28 and TRBJ1-5; D possibly corresponds to TRBD1 (6 bases). V was clipped by 8 bases and J by 7 bases, with 18 bases between them. This CDR3 spans 14 amino acids. Germline values: CDR1 MDHEN, CDR2 SYDVKM. CDR3 sequence (DNA): TGTGCCAGCCGCGAGGGGGGAGGGACACAGCCCCAGCATTTT. It codes for CASREGGGTQPQHF.

The chain links TRBV19 to TRBJ2-3; D may be TRBD1 or TRBD2 (6 bases each). The CDR3 runs 16 residues. Germline values: CDR1 LNHDA, CDR2 SQIVND (reference sequence). V was pared by 6 bases and J by 0 bases, with 16 bases between. The CDR3 sequence is CASSHFGGSSTDTQYF. As DNA, the CDR3 is TGTGCCAGTAGCCACTTCGGGGGCTCTAGCACAGATACGCAGTATTTT.

V and J are TRBV11-1 and TRBJ2-7; D is ambiguous. With 4 bases removed from V and 1 base from J, the gap between germline ends came to 14 bases. The germline V gene has CDR1 SGHAT and CDR2 FQDESV (reference sequence). The CDR3 consists of 15 residues. The CDR3 reads CASSYGSGHSYEQYF. DNA of the CDR3: TGTGCCAGCAGCTACGGGTCAGGTCATTCCTACGAGCAGTACTTC.

The V call is TRBV29-1, the J call TRBJ2-2; 10 nucleotides match TRBD2. The CDR3 is made up of 16 amino acids. CDR1 and CDR2 (germline): SQVTM, ANQGSEA. The V segment lost 1 base and the J segment 0 bases; nucleotides outside the gene matches: 2. CDR3: CSVEGLAGPNTGELFF. The CDR3 DNA follows: TGCAGCGTTGAAGGACTAGCGGGCCCGAACACCGGGGAGCTGTTTTTT.

Only one count was recorded for this clone. The chain employs TRBV11-2 and TRBJ1-2; 9 bases map to TRBD1. Germline values: CDR1 SGHAT, CDR2 FQNNGV. Trimming at V came to 4 bases and at J to 8 bases, leaving 2 bases not matched to a gene. This CDR3 region has 12 residues. CDR3 coding DNA: TGTGCCAGCAGCTCGGACAGGGGCGGCTACACCTTC. This encodes CASSSDRGGYTF. Full variable domain (missing parts from reference TRBV11-2 and TRBJ1-2): EAGVAQSPRYKIIEKRQSVAFWCNPISGHATLYWYQQILGQGPKLLIQFQNNGVVDDSQLPKDRFSAERLKGVDSTLKIQPAKLEDSAVYLCASSSDRGGYTFGSGTRLTVV.

This chain links TRBV5-4 with TRBJ2-4; tentatively, D is TRBD2 (5 bases). The germline V gene has CDR1 SGHNT and CDR2 YYREEE (reference sequence). The CDR3 sequence is 14 residues long. V dropped 0 bases and J dropped 2 bases, with 6 bases sitting between them. The CDR3 sequence: CASSLGEPKNIQYF. DNA of the CDR3: TGTGCCAGCAGCTTGGGGGAGCCCAAAAACATTCAGTACTTC.